This TCR delta chain was documented in a study of gamma-delta T cells after stem cell transplantation. Trimming cost V 1 base and J 5 bases, with 7 bases left between them. Germline V gene data show CDR1 as GEAIGNYY and CDR2 as EKD. The CDR3 consists of 12 residues. In this sample, this clone turned up a few times. TCRdb reran clone calling via CATT on the RT-PCR reads. Of just over 4,500 delta-chain clones listed, 1.5% to 2.5% were seen once; the top ten hold about 29%. Sequencing was carried out using gamma-delta T cells. The chain joins TRDV2 to TRDJ1; no clear D gene. This sequence was found in a human donor. It is not recorded whose cells these are; they may come from a transplant donor. As DNA, the CDR3 is TGTGCCTGTGACACTTCGGGGGATAAACTCATCTTT. This encodes CACDTSGDKLIF.